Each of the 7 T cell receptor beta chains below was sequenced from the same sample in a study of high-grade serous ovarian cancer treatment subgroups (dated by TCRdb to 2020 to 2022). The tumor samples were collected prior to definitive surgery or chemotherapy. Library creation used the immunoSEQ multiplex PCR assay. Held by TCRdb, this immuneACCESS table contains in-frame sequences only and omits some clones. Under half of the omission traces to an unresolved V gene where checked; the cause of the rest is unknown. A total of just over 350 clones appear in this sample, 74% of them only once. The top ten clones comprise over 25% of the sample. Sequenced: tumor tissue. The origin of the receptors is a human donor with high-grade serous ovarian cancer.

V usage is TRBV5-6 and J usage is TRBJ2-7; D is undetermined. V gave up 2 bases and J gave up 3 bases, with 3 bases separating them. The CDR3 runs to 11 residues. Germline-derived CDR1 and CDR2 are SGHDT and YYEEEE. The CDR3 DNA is TGTGCCAGCAGCTTCTTCTACGAGCAGTACTTC. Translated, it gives CASSFFYEQYF.

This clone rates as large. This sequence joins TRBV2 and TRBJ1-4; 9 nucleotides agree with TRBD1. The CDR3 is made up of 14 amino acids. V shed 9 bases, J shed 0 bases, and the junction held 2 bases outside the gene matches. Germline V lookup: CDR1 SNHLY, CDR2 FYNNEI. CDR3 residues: CASWTGATNEKLFF. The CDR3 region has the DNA TGTGCCAGTTGGACAGGGGCAACTAATGAAAAACTGTTTTTT. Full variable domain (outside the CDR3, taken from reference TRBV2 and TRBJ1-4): EPEVTQTPSHQVTQMGQEVILRCVPISNHLYFYWYRQILGQKVEFLVSFYNNEISEKSEIFDDQFSVERPDGSNFTLKIRSTKLEDSAMYFCASWTGATNEKLFFGSGTQLSVL.

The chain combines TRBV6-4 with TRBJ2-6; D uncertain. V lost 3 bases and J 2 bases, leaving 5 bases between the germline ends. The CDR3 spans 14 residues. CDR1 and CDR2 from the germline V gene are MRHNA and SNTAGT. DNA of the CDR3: TGTGCCAGCAGTGAGGTAACTGGGGCCAACGTCCTGACTTTC. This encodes CASSEVTGANVLTF.

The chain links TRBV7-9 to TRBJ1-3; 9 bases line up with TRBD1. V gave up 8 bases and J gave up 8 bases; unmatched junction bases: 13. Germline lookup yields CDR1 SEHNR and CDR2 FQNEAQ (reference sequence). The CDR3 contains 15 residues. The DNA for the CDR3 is TGTGCCAGCGGATCATTGGGACAGGGTCGGTACACCATATATTTT. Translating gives CASGSLGQGRYTIYF.

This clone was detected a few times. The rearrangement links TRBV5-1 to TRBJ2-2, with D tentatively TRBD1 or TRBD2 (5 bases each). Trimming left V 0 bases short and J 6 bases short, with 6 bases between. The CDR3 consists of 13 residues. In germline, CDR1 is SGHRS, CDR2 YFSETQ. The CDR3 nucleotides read TGCGCCAGCAGCTTGGTGGGGGCCGGGGAGCTGTTTTTT. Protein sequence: CASSLVGAGELFF. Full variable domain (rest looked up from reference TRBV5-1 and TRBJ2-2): KAGVTQTPRYLIKTRGQQVTLSCSPISGHRSVSWYQQTPGQGLQFLFEYFSETQRNKGNFPGRFSGRQFSNSRSEMNVSTLELGDSALYLCASSLVGAGELFFGEGSRLTVL.

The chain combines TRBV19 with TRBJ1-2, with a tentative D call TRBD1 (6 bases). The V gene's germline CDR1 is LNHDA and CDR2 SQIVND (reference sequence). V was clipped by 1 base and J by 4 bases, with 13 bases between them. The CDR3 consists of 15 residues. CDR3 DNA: TGTGCCAGTAGTATAGTTGGGGGCGCAGGCTATGGCTACACCTTC. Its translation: CASSIVGGAGYGYTF.

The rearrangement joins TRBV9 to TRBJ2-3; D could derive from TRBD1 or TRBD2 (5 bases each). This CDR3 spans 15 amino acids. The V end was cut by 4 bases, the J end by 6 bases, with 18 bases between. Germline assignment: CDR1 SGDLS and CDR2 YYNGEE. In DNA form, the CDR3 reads TGTGCCAGCAGCCCAGAGGGGACGGCAGGTGATACGCAGTATTTT. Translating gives CASSPEGTAGDTQYF.